These T cell receptor beta chains were read from a single sample in a study of cytomegalovirus exposure and HLA in healthy donors. TCRdb's copy holds only in-frame clones and misses some; the assay was immunoSEQ multiplex PCR. In the table there are about 160,000 clones, approximately 80% of which are singletons. The sequenced material came from PBMCs. The receptors here all came from a boy aged 2-15 years in good health and CMV-seronegative. CDR3s include the opening cysteine and the closing phenylalanine or tryptophan. The D gene is left open where the match is weak. The size entry is marked missing in some rows and otherwise reads once, few, many or a size class.

clone_size: few
d_call: .
v_call: TRBV13
j_call: TRBJ1-2
cdr3_aa: CASSLGPEEGSYGYTF
cdr3_nt: TGTGCCAGCAGCCTGGGGCCAGAGGAGGGATCCTATGGCTACACCTTC

clone_size: .
d_call: .
v_call: TRBV7-2
j_call: TRBJ1-6
cdr3_aa: CASSLDDSYSPLHF
cdr3_nt: TGTGCCAGCAGCTTAGACGACAGTTATTCACCCCTCCACTTT

clone_size: .
d_call: .
v_call: TRBV5-1
j_call: TRBJ2-3
cdr3_aa: CASSLSGAPTDTQYF
cdr3_nt: TGCGCCAGCAGCTTGTCAGGGGCCCCCACAGATACGCAGTATTTT

clone_size: .
d_call: .
v_call: TRBV7-2
j_call: TRBJ1-4
cdr3_aa: CASSSMGGNEKLFF
cdr3_nt: TGTGCCAGCAGCTCTATGGGGGGTAATGAAAAACTGTTTTTT

clone_size: .
d_call: .
v_call: TRBV25-1
j_call: TRBJ1-1
cdr3_aa: CASMGGVRAEAFF
cdr3_nt: TGTGCCAGCATGGGGGGGGTAAGAGCTGAAGCTTTCTTT

clone_size: .
d_call: .
v_call: TRBV7-9
j_call: TRBJ1-3
cdr3_aa: CASSLVSIPGNTIYF
cdr3_nt: TGTGCCAGCAGCTTAGTTTCTATACCTGGAAACACCATATATTTT

clone_size: .
d_call: .
v_call: TRBV9
j_call: TRBJ1-2
cdr3_aa: CASSVGAGEQYGYTF
cdr3_nt: TGTGCCAGCAGCGTAGGGGCAGGGGAACAGTATGGCTACACCTTC

clone_size: .
d_call: TRBD1
v_call: TRBV6-5
j_call: TRBJ2-7
cdr3_aa: CATGGQGIYEQYF
cdr3_nt: TGTGCCACCGGGGGACAGGGGATTTACGAGCAGTACTTC

clone_size: .
d_call: .
v_call: TRBV7-9
j_call: TRBJ1-6
cdr3_aa: CASSTLSGRNNSPLHF
cdr3_nt: TGTGCCAGCAGCACATTGAGCGGTAGGAATAATTCACCCCTCCACTTT

clone_size: .
d_call: .
v_call: TRBV5-4
j_call: TRBJ1-2
cdr3_aa: CASSLGGTRGYGYTF
cdr3_nt: TGTGCCAGCAGCTTAGGGGGGACTAGGGGCTATGGCTACACCTTC

clone_size: .
d_call: .
v_call: TRBV19
j_call: TRBJ2-5
cdr3_aa: CASSITGSVETQYF
cdr3_nt: TGTGCCAGTAGTATTACCGGGTCCGTAGAGACCCAGTACTTC

clone_size: .
d_call: .
v_call: TRBV20-1
j_call: TRBJ1-1
cdr3_aa: CSADTGIEAFF
cdr3_nt: TGCAGTGCTGATACAGGGATTGAAGCTTTCTTT

clone_size: .
d_call: TRBD1
v_call: TRBV10-1
j_call: TRBJ2-6
cdr3_aa: CASSELDRGMTGANVLTF
cdr3_nt: TGCGCCAGCAGTGAGCTAGACAGGGGGATGACTGGGGCCAACGTCCTGACTTTC

clone_size: .
d_call: .
v_call: TRBV13
j_call: TRBJ2-2
cdr3_aa: CASRAQGTGELFF
cdr3_nt: TGTGCCAGCAGAGCTCAGGGCACCGGGGAGCTGTTTTTT

clone_size: .
d_call: .
v_call: TRBV7-9
j_call: TRBJ1-1
cdr3_aa: CASSLGRGGWTEAFF
cdr3_nt: TGTGCCAGCAGCTTAGGCAGGGGCGGGTGGACTGAAGCTTTCTTT

clone_size: .
d_call: .
v_call: TRBV18
j_call: TRBJ2-7
cdr3_aa: CASSPPQGTYEQYF
cdr3_nt: TGTGCCAGCTCACCACCGCAGGGAACCTACGAGCAGTACTTC

clone_size: .
d_call: .
v_call: TRBV5-1
j_call: TRBJ2-7
cdr3_aa: CASSLVSSDSGYEQYF
cdr3_nt: TGCGCCAGCAGCTTGGTAAGTTCGGACTCCGGCTACGAGCAGTACTTC

clone_size: .
d_call: TRBD1
v_call: TRBV6-1
j_call: TRBJ1-6
cdr3_aa: CASSEGGTANSPLHF
cdr3_nt: TGTGCCAGCAGTGAAGGGGGGACAGCCAATTCACCCCTCCACTTT

clone_size: .
d_call: TRBD2
v_call: TRBV7-2
j_call: TRBJ2-4
cdr3_aa: CASSFGGGSGAKNIQYF
cdr3_nt: TGTGCCAGCAGCTTCGGCGGGGGTTCTGGGGCCAAAAACATTCAGTACTTC

clone_size: .
d_call: .
v_call: TRBV5-6
j_call: TRBJ1-5
cdr3_aa: CASSLAGAHQPQHF
cdr3_nt: TGTGCCAGCAGCTTGGCGGGAGCCCATCAGCCCCAGCATTTT

clone_size: .
d_call: TRBD1
v_call: TRBV5-1
j_call: TRBJ1-1
cdr3_aa: CASSYDSGQGREAFF
cdr3_nt: TGCGCCAGCAGCTATGATTCAGGACAGGGCCGTGAAGCTTTCTTT

clone_size: .
d_call: TRBD1
v_call: TRBV2
j_call: TRBJ1-1
cdr3_aa: CASSSNRGLNTEAFF
cdr3_nt: TGTGCCAGCAGCTCAAACAGGGGCCTCAACACTGAAGCTTTCTTT

clone_size: .
d_call: .
v_call: TRBV19
j_call: TRBJ1-5
cdr3_aa: CASSTYGGQPQHF
cdr3_nt: TGTGCCAGTAGTACGTACGGCGGTCAGCCCCAGCATTTT

clone_size: .
d_call: .
v_call: TRBV30
j_call: TRBJ2-7
cdr3_aa: CAWAPGFFPYEQYF
cdr3_nt: TGTGCCTGGGCCCCAGGGTTTTTTCCCTACGAGCAGTACTTC

clone_size: .
d_call: .
v_call: TRBV4-3
j_call: TRBJ2-1
cdr3_aa: CASSQDLNSNEQFF
cdr3_nt: TGCGCCAGCAGCCAAGATCTGAACAGCAATGAGCAGTTCTTC

clone_size: .
d_call: TRBD2
v_call: TRBV7-2
j_call: TRBJ2-1
cdr3_aa: CASRHPGLAGGTSYNEQFF
cdr3_nt: TGTGCCAGCAGACACCCGGGACTAGCGGGTGGTACCTCCTACAATGAGCAGTTCTTC

clone_size: .
d_call: .
v_call: TRBV5-6
j_call: TRBJ1-2
cdr3_aa: CASSLGGDYGYTF
cdr3_nt: TGTGCCAGCAGCTTGGGGGGGGACTATGGCTACACCTTC

clone_size: .
d_call: .
v_call: TRBV11-2
j_call: TRBJ1-4
cdr3_aa: CASSPGGLLGGNEKLFF
cdr3_nt: TGTGCCAGCAGCCCCGGGGGGCTCCTAGGGGGTAATGAAAAACTGTTTTTT

clone_size: .
d_call: TRBD1
v_call: TRBV5-8
j_call: TRBJ1-1
cdr3_aa: CASSLGATGGTEAFF
cdr3_nt: TGTGCCAGCAGCTTGGGGGCGACAGGGGGCACTGAAGCTTTCTTT

clone_size: .
d_call: TRBD2
v_call: TRBV2
j_call: TRBJ2-4
cdr3_aa: CASSEYGAGGSQTKNIQYF
cdr3_nt: TGTGCCAGCAGTGAATATGGAGCGGGAGGGTCTCAAACCAAAAACATTCAGTACTTC

clone_size: .
d_call: .
v_call: TRBV18
j_call: TRBJ1-3
cdr3_aa: CASSPNSGNTIYF
cdr3_nt: TGTGCCAGCTCACCTAACTCTGGAAACACCATATATTTT

clone_size: .
d_call: TRBD2
v_call: TRBV7-9
j_call: TRBJ2-3
cdr3_aa: CASSPGTSGGPVDTQYF
cdr3_nt: TGTGCCAGCAGCCCGGGGACTAGCGGGGGTCCGGTAGATACGCAGTATTTT

clone_size: .
d_call: .
v_call: TRBV4-3
j_call: TRBJ1-1
cdr3_aa: CASSQDGRDTEAFF
cdr3_nt: TGCGCCAGCAGCCAAGATGGGAGGGACACTGAAGCTTTCTTT

clone_size: .
d_call: TRBD2
v_call: TRBV30
j_call: TRBJ2-1
cdr3_aa: CALKASSGGYNEQFF
cdr3_nt: TGTGCCTTAAAAGCTTCTAGCGGGGGTTACAATGAGCAGTTCTTC

clone_size: .
d_call: .
v_call: TRBV18
j_call: TRBJ2-1
cdr3_aa: CASSPQGAGEQFF
cdr3_nt: TGTGCCAGCTCACCACAGGGGGCGGGGGAGCAGTTCTTC

clone_size: .
d_call: TRBD1
v_call: TRBV19
j_call: TRBJ1-1
cdr3_aa: CASSIEGAPTEAFF
cdr3_nt: TGTGCCAGTAGTATTGAGGGGGCCCCCACTGAAGCTTTCTTT

clone_size: .
d_call: .
v_call: TRBV6-6
j_call: TRBJ1-1
cdr3_aa: CASSETRTNTEAFF
cdr3_nt: TGTGCCAGCAGTGAGACTAGAACGAACACTGAAGCTTTCTTT

clone_size: .
d_call: TRBD2
v_call: TRBV7-6
j_call: TRBJ2-3
cdr3_aa: CASRLAGASTDTQYF
cdr3_nt: TGTGCCAGCAGGCTAGCGGGAGCCAGCACAGATACGCAGTATTTT

clone_size: once
d_call: TRBD2
v_call: TRBV10-2
j_call: TRBJ2-5
cdr3_aa: CASSEGGTSVSRLRETQYF
cdr3_nt: TGCGCCAGCAGTGAAGGGGGGACTAGCGTCTCGAGATTGAGGGAGACCCAGTACTTC

clone_size: .
d_call: TRBD2
v_call: TRBV4-2
j_call: TRBJ2-3
cdr3_aa: CASRLAGGRNTDTQYF
cdr3_nt: TGTGCCAGCAGGCTAGCGGGAGGGAGGAACACAGATACGCAGTATTTT

clone_size: .
d_call: TRBD1
v_call: TRBV27
j_call: TRBJ1-5
cdr3_aa: CASSRGQGVLLNQPQHF
cdr3_nt: TGTGCCAGCAGCCGGGGACAGGGAGTATTGTTGAATCAGCCCCAGCATTTT

clone_size: .
d_call: TRBD2
v_call: TRBV28
j_call: TRBJ2-2
cdr3_aa: CASSSPQTATFSGTNTGELFF
cdr3_nt: TGTGCCAGCAGTTCCCCTCAGACAGCGACCTTTAGCGGGACGAACACCGGGGAGCTGTTTTTT

clone_size: few
d_call: .
v_call: TRBV7-2
j_call: TRBJ2-5
cdr3_aa: CASSLGSGPQETQYF
cdr3_nt: TGTGCCAGCAGCTTAGGGTCAGGCCCCCAAGAGACCCAGTACTTC

clone_size: .
d_call: .
v_call: TRBV6-1
j_call: TRBJ2-5
cdr3_aa: CASSRVWRETQYF
cdr3_nt: TGTGCCAGCAGCCGGGTTTGGAGGGAGACCCAGTACTTC

clone_size: .
d_call: TRBD1
v_call: TRBV11-2
j_call: TRBJ1-1
cdr3_aa: CASSPGQGGALSEAFF
cdr3_nt: TGTGCCAGCAGCCCCGGACAGGGAGGGGCGCTCTCTGAAGCTTTCTTT

clone_size: .
d_call: .
v_call: TRBV9
j_call: TRBJ1-3
cdr3_aa: CASSAYSGNTIYF
cdr3_nt: TGTGCCAGCAGCGCCTACTCTGGAAACACCATATATTTT

clone_size: .
d_call: .
v_call: TRBV5-5
j_call: TRBJ2-4
cdr3_aa: CASSWDNSDIQYF
cdr3_nt: TGTGCCAGCAGCTGGGACAATTCGGACATTCAGTACTTC

clone_size: .
d_call: TRBD1
v_call: TRBV7-9
j_call: TRBJ1-2
cdr3_aa: CSSSIPGQGALRYGYTF
cdr3_nt: TGTTCCAGCAGCATACCGGGACAGGGGGCGCTGAGGTATGGCTACACCTTC

clone_size: .
d_call: .
v_call: TRBV6-1
j_call: TRBJ1-5
cdr3_aa: CASSVQGDQPQHF
cdr3_nt: TGTGCCAGCAGTGTTCAGGGTGATCAGCCCCAGCATTTT

clone_size: .
d_call: TRBD2
v_call: TRBV27
j_call: TRBJ2-1
cdr3_aa: CASSFRLNSGRDHNEQFF
cdr3_nt: TGTGCCAGCAGTTTTCGACTGAATAGCGGGAGGGACCACAATGAGCAGTTCTTC

clone_size: .
d_call: .
v_call: TRBV7-9
j_call: TRBJ1-5
cdr3_aa: CASSSDSSNQPQHF
cdr3_nt: TGTGCCAGCAGCTCGGACAGCTCAAATCAGCCCCAGCATTTT

clone_size: .
d_call: .
v_call: TRBV4-3
j_call: TRBJ1-2
cdr3_aa: CASSPDPGQDNYGYTF
cdr3_nt: TGCGCCAGCAGCCCCGATCCGGGACAAGATAACTATGGCTACACCTTC

clone_size: .
d_call: TRBD2
v_call: TRBV7-6
j_call: TRBJ2-1
cdr3_aa: CASSFIPRLAGNNEQFF
cdr3_nt: TGTGCCAGCAGCTTCATCCCCCGGCTAGCGGGAAACAATGAGCAGTTCTTC

clone_size: .
d_call: .
v_call: TRBV2
j_call: TRBJ1-3
cdr3_aa: CASSRVSTENTIYF
cdr3_nt: TGTGCCAGCAGCAGGGTCTCTACGGAAAACACCATATATTTT

clone_size: .
d_call: .
v_call: TRBV13
j_call: TRBJ1-2
cdr3_aa: CASSLRGGGGYTF
cdr3_nt: TGTGCCAGCAGCTTGCGGGGGGGCGGTGGCTACACCTTC